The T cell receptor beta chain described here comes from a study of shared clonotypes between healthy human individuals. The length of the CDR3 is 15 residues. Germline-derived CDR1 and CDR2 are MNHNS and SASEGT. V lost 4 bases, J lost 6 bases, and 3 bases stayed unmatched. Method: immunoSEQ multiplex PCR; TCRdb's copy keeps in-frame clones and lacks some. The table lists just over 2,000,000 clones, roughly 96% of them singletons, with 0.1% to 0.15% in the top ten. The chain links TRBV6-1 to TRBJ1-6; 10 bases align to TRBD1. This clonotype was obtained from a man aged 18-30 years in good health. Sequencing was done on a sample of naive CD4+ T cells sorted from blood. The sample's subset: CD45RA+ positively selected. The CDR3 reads CASSGGTGVNSPLHF. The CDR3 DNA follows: TGTGCCAGCAGTGGGGGGACAGGGGTTAATTCACCCCTCCACTTT.